The next 14 T cell receptor beta chains were all read from a single sample in a study of T cells in Graves' hyperthyroidism and ophthalmopathy. TCR beta CDR3 region amplification was performed from RNA transcripts. HTBI primers were the set used in a first-round RT-PCR of the TCR CDR3. TCRdb reprocessed the multiplex PCR reads with MiXCR, giving one entry per CDR3 protein. The sample includes about 680,000 distinct CDR3 sequences, over 35% of them seen just once. The sample comprised blood. The source of these receptors is a woman in her forties with Graves' hyperthyroidism.

This clonotype was recorded at least ten times. The chain joins TRBV12-3 or TRBV12-4 to TRBJ1-2; a possible D gene is TRBD1 (6 bases). The ends were cut back, 5 bases at V and 4 bases at J, with 11 bases in the middle. There are 13 residues in the CDR3. The CDR3 loop is CASSITGFYGYTF. The CDR3 bases are TGTGCCAGCAGTATTACAGGGTTCTATGGCTACACCTTC.

This clonotype is a singleton in its sample. The gene calls are TRBV19 and TRBJ1-2; 8 bases line up with TRBD1. Germline V gives CDR1 LNHDA, CDR2 SQIVND (reference sequence). The CDR3 covers 16 residues. J lost 0 bases, V lost 1 base, and 4 bases had no gene match. CDR3 amino acids: CASSIAAGGPNYGYTF. Here the CDR3 DNA reads TGTGCCAGTAGTATAGCCGCAGGGGGCCCTAACTATGGCTACACCTTC. The entire variable domain, with the rest obtained from reference TRBV19 and TRBJ1-2, is as follows: DGGITQSPKYLFRKEGQNVTLSCEQNLNHDAMYWYRQDPGQGLRLIYYSQIVNDFQKGDIAEGYSVSREKKESFPLTVTSAQKNPTAFYLCASSIAAGGPNYGYTFGSGTRLTVV.

This clonotype was counted between two and nine times. V usage is TRBV6-1 and J usage is TRBJ1-1, with D possibly being TRBD1 (5 bases). Germline assignment: CDR1 MNHNS and CDR2 SASEGT. V was trimmed by 0 bases and J by 5 bases, leaving 7 bases between them. The CDR3 runs to 13 residues. The CDR3 nucleotides read TGTGCCAGCAGTGAAGCGTGGGGGACTGAAGCTTTCTTT. This sequence encodes CASSEAWGTEAFF.

This clonotype occurred many times. The chain has TRBV4-3 and TRBJ2-7; maybe TRBD2 (6 bases). CDR1 and CDR2 (germline): LGHNA, YSLEER. Deletions cut 1 base from V and 4 bases from J, with 8 bases between. The CDR3 extends over 13 amino acids. Here the CDR3 DNA reads TGCGCCAGCAGCCAAGTTCGGGGGTACGAGCAGTACTTC. It codes for CASSQVRGYEQYF.

This clonotype occurred a few times. The chain recombines TRBV5-1 with TRBJ1-1; D call uncertain. CDR3 size: 15 residues. Per the germline V gene, CDR1 is SGHRS and CDR2 is YFSETQ. V dropped 2 bases and J dropped 4 bases, with 15 bases sitting between them. CDR3 nucleotide sequence: TGCGCCAGCAGCTTAAGTCCGACCGGCGGCACTGAAGCTTTCTTT. Amino acids: CASSLSPTGGTEAFF.

The chain carries TRBV7-8 and TRBJ1-6, with a possible D match to TRBD1 (6 bases). The CDR3 runs to 16 residues. The germline V gene encodes CDR1 SGHVS and CDR2 FQNEAQ. Trimming removed 4 bases from V and 10 bases from J, with 20 bases in between. The CDR3 loop is CASSSATDRGTSPLHF. The CDR3 DNA sequence: TGTGCCAGCAGCTCGGCAACGGACAGAGGAACCTCACCCCTCCACTTT.

A word on this clonotype: A much larger clone lies one base from this, so it may be a read error. J is TRBJ1-2 and V is TRBV7-2; 7 bases fit TRBD1. The CDR3 is 14 amino acids. Germline V gives CDR1 SGHTA, CDR2 FQGNSA. CDR3 residues: CASSLGQVVYGSTF. DNA for the CDR3: TGTGCCAGCAGCCTCGGACAGGTCGTCTATGGCTCCACCTTC.

This clonotype showed up just once. This chain uses TRBV7-8 with TRBJ2-2, with 9 bases identical to TRBD1. This CDR3 has 13 amino acids. V gave up 8 bases and J gave up 7 bases; unmatched junction bases: 5. CDR1 is SGHVS, CDR2 FQNEAQ, per germline. The CDR3, as DNA: TGTGCCAGCGCGACAGGGGGAATCGGGGAGCTGTTTTTT. Its translation is CASATGGIGELFF.

The chain uses TRBV29-1 and TRBJ2-5; D gene uncertain. Germline V gives CDR1 SQVTM, CDR2 ANQGSEA. Between the trimmed V and J ends, which lost 4 bases and 1 base, there was a span of 16 bases. The CDR3 contains 15 residues. CDR3 in DNA: TGCAGCGTTGTACCCCAGGCAGCCAGCCAAGAGACCCAGTACTTC. Translation gives CSVVPQAASQETQYF.

This clonotype has only a few counts. One end of the junction fails to match germline, which may point to a read error. The chain joins TRBV28 to TRBJ2-7; D gene uncertain. The CDR3 has 14 amino acids. In germline, CDR1 is MDHEN, CDR2 SYDVKM. The CDR3: CASSLHGTNYEQYF. The CDR3 DNA reads TGTGCCAGTAGTTTACATGGTACAAACTACGAGCAGTACTTC.

The chain recombines TRBV7-2 with TRBJ2-6; TRBD1 might be the D (5 bases). V shed 5 bases and J shed 2 bases, with 13 bases lying between them. CDR1 and CDR2 (germline): SGHTA, FQGNSA. This CDR3 has 16 residues. CDR3 region: CASSSQGLTGANVLTF. The DNA of the CDR3 is TGTGCCAGCAGCAGCCAGGGTCTCACTGGGGCCAACGTCCTGACTTTC.

V and J are TRBV4-3 and TRBJ1-6; D gene unclear. The CDR3 runs to 16 residues. The ends were cut back, 0 bases at V and 4 bases at J, with 10 bases in the middle. The V gene's germline CDR1 is LGHNA and CDR2 YSLEER. CDR3: CASSQDAGQYNSPLHF. Written as DNA, the CDR3 is TGCGCCAGCAGCCAAGATGCTGGGCAGTATAATTCACCCCTCCACTTT.

J is TRBJ2-7 and V is TRBV7-6, with 7 bases identical to TRBD2. Germline V gives CDR1 SGHVS, CDR2 FNYEAQ. Trimming removed 1 base from V and 4 bases from J; junction bases left unmatched: 10. The CDR3 extends over 16 amino acids. The CDR3 is CASSLEASGGTYEQYF. The DNA of the CDR3 is TGTGCCAGCAGCTTAGAAGCTAGCGGTGGTACATACGAGCAGTACTTC.

The rearrangement links TRBV9 to TRBJ1-1; a weak D match, TRBD1 (6 bases). Germline V gene data show CDR1 as SGDLS and CDR2 as YYNGEE. Between the trimmed V and J ends, which lost 0 bases and 1 base, there was a span of 10 bases. The CDR3 totals 15 residues. CDR3 DNA: TGTGCCAGCAGCGTAGGGCCGGGGGCGAACACTGAAGCTTTCTTT. It encodes CASSVGPGANTEAFF.